Listed below are T cell receptor beta chains from one sample, sequenced in a study of Ad26.COV2.S vaccination and SARS-CoV-2 variants. The repertoire was sequenced with immunoSEQ multiplex PCR; TCRdb's copy has only in-frame clones and lacks some. This sample has some 350,000 clones; about 90% occur once, and the top ten carry around 4.2%. The sequencing used peripheral blood, collected after recovery from COVID-19. The receptor source for this set is a human donor who had recovered from COVID-19. The CDR3 runs from the conserved cysteine through the conserved F or W. The order of the fields is clone size, V gene, D gene, J gene, CDR3 protein, CDR3 DNA. A D gene is named only where the DNA matches it firmly. Expanded clones get a size class; other rows say once, few or many, or leave the size out.

few	TRBV4-3	-	TRBJ1-1	CASSHVSYGNTEAFF	TGCGCCAGCAGCCACGTCAGCTACGGAAACACTGAAGCTTTCTTT
-	TRBV11-2	-	TRBJ2-5	CASSLVISQETQYF	TGTGCCAGCAGCTTAGTTATTAGTCAAGAGACCCAGTACTTC
-	TRBV12-3/TRBV12-4	-	TRBJ2-3	CASSLAGTQYF	TGTGCCAGCAGTCTTGCAGGCACGCAGTATTTT
few	TRBV4-1	-	TRBJ1-5	CASSSGARQPQHF	TGCGCCAGCAGTTCAGGGGCCCGTCAGCCCCAGCATTTT
-	TRBV7-8	TRBD1	TRBJ2-2	CASSLAGTVTGELFF	TGTGCCAGCAGCTTAGCCGGGACAGTGACCGGGGAGCTGTTTTTT
-	TRBV7-2	-	TRBJ1-3	CASSLVRRTGNTIYF	TGTGCCAGCAGCTTAGTCCGGCGAACTGGAAACACCATATATTTT
-	TRBV7-6	-	TRBJ1-6	CASRELRGNNSPLHF	TGTGCCAGCAGGGAACTAAGGGGGAATAATTCACCCCTCCACTTT
-	TRBV5-1	-	TRBJ2-2	CASSILGPNTGELFF	TGCGCCAGCAGCATACTGGGACCGAACACCGGGGAGCTGTTTTTT
once	TRBV7-6	TRBD1	TRBJ1-2	CASSLAGTGSGYTF	TGTGCCAGCAGCTTGGCCGGGACAGGGAGTGGCTACACCTTC
-	TRBV27	-	TRBJ1-1	CASSLGPPNTEAFF	TGTGCCAGCAGCTTGGGACCCCCGAACACTGAAGCTTTCTTT
-	TRBV7-2	TRBD1	TRBJ1-2	CASSLAIGTGGGYGYTF	TGTGCCAGCAGCTTAGCTATCGGGACAGGGGGCGGCTATGGCTACACCTTC
-	TRBV25-1	TRBD1	TRBJ1-6	CATQGTGGNSPLHF	TGTGCCACCCAAGGGACAGGGGGTAATTCACCCCTCCACTTT
once	TRBV15	TRBD1	TRBJ1-6	CATSRDGQGDSPLHF	TGTGCCACCAGCAGAGATGGCCAGGGGGATTCACCCCTCCACTTT
-	TRBV9	-	TRBJ1-1	CASTPGGSGTEAFF	TGTGCCAGCACCCCGGGGGGTTCGGGCACTGAAGCTTTCTTT
-	TRBV3-1/TRBV3-2	-	TRBJ2-2	CASCLNPGTGELFF	TGTGCCAGCTGTTTGAACCCCGGCACCGGGGAGCTGTTTTTT
-	TRBV7-2	-	TRBJ2-4	CASSFSGITKNIQYF	TGTGCCAGCAGCTTTTCAGGGATCACCAAAAACATTCAGTACTTC
-	TRBV5-6	-	TRBJ1-1	CASSPQGQMNTEAFF	TGTGCCAGCAGCCCCCAGGGACAAATGAACACTGAAGCTTTCTTT
-	TRBV11-1	TRBD1	TRBJ2-7	CASGLRTGHEQYF	TGTGCCAGCGGGTTGAGGACAGGGCACGAGCAGTACTTC
-	TRBV19	TRBD1	TRBJ2-7	CASSIRQGIAYEQYF	TGTGCCAGTAGTATAAGACAGGGGATCGCGTACGAGCAGTACTTC
-	TRBV5-1	-	TRBJ1-3	CASSSDRIAGNTIYF	TGCGCCAGCAGCTCTGACAGGATTGCTGGAAACACCATATATTTT
-	TRBV10-2	-	TRBJ2-1	CASRRVRDEQFF	TGCGCCAGCCGAAGGGTCCGGGATGAGCAGTTCTTC
few	TRBV4-1	TRBD1	TRBJ1-1	CASSQDRGLNTEAFF	TGCGCCAGCAGCCAAGACAGGGGGCTGAACACTGAAGCTTTCTTT
-	TRBV19	-	TRBJ1-1	CASRKLNTEAFF	TGTGCCAGTAGGAAGTTGAACACTGAAGCTTTCTTT
-	TRBV5-5	-	TRBJ1-2	CASSLDRGVNYGYTF	TGTGCCAGCAGCTTGGACCGGGGAGTTAACTATGGCTACACCTTC
-	TRBV7-2	-	TRBJ2-4	CASSSDSNGRIQYF	TGTGCCAGCAGCTCAGACAGTAACGGGCGCATTCAGTACTTC
-	TRBV6-1	TRBD1	TRBJ2-2	CASSAGDRGGPGELFF	TGTGCCAGCAGTGCTGGGGACAGGGGCGGCCCCGGGGAGCTGTTTTTT
-	TRBV2	TRBD1	TRBJ1-4	CASSEGSDRLFF	TGTGCCAGCAGTGAGGGGTCGGACAGGCTGTTTTTT
-	TRBV4-1	TRBD1	TRBJ2-1	CASSLNRGNEQFF	TGCGCCAGCAGCCTTAACAGGGGGAATGAGCAGTTCTTC
-	TRBV12-3/TRBV12-4	-	TRBJ1-1	CASSGGAEAFF	TGTGCCAGCAGCGGTGGCGCTGAAGCTTTCTTT
-	TRBV5-1	-	TRBJ1-3	CASSLFIQGNSGNTIYF	TGCGCCAGCAGCTTGTTCATACAGGGCAACTCTGGAAACACCATATATTTT
-	TRBV7-6	TRBD2	TRBJ2-1	CASSLALIAGAPGDEQFF	TGTGCCAGCAGCTTGGCCCTAATAGCGGGGGCCCCTGGGGATGAGCAGTTCTTC
-	TRBV18	TRBD2	TRBJ2-1	CASSATLAGGPINEQFF	TGTGCCAGCTCAGCGACATTAGCGGGGGGGCCCATAAATGAGCAGTTCTTC
-	TRBV7-9	-	TRBJ2-1	CASSLSDSSYNEQFF	TGTGCCAGCAGCTTGAGCGATAGCTCCTACAATGAGCAGTTCTTC
-	TRBV10-3	-	TRBJ1-5	CAISDRGHDQPQHF	TGTGCCATCAGTGACAGGGGACATGATCAGCCCCAGCATTTT
-	TRBV7-9	-	TRBJ1-4	CASSSPRTVEKLFF	TGTGCCAGCAGCTCCCCGAGGACAGTAGAAAAACTGTTTTTT
-	TRBV5-6	TRBD1	TRBJ1-1	CASSYGTEYEAFF	TGTGCCAGCAGCTATGGGACAGAGTATGAAGCTTTCTTT
-	TRBV7-2	TRBD1	TRBJ2-1	CASSPQGSLFNEQFF	TGTGCCAGCAGCCCACAGGGGTCTCTTTTCAATGAGCAGTTCTTC
few	TRBV10-3	-	TRBJ1-6	CAIMSGNSNSPLHF	TGTGCCATCATGAGCGGGAATTCGAATTCACCCCTCCACTTT
-	TRBV19	-	TRBJ1-1	CASSNLPLETEAFF	TGTGCCAGTAGTAATCTTCCCCTGGAGACTGAAGCTTTCTTT
-	TRBV7-8	-	TRBJ1-5	CASSPTIVGQPQHF	TGTGCCAGCAGCCCCACCATTGTCGGCCAGCCCCAGCATTTT
-	TRBV19	-	TRBJ1-2	CASSLNTRGSIGGYTF	TGTGCCAGTAGTTTAAACACCAGGGGCTCGATTGGTGGCTACACCTTC